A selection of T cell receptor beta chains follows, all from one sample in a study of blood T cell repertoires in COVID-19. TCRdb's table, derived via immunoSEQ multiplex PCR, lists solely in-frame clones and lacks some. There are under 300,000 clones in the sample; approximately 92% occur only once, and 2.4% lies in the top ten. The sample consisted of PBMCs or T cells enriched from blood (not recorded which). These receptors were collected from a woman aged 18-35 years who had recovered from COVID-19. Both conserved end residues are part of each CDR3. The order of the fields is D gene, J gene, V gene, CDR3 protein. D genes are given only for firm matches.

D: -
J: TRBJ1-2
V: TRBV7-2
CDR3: CASSLAVMRNGYTF

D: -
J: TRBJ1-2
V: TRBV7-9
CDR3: CASSLDAGPYGYTF

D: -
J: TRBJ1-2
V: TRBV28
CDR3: CASSLSSGSGDYGYTF

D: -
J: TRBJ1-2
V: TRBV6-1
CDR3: CASSATGGPGNYGYTF

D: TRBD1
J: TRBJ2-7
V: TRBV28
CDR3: CASIIGQGTGEQYF

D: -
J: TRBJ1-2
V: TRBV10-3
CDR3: CAISPRGGFYTF

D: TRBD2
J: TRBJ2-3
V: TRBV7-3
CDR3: CASSSRTSADTQYF

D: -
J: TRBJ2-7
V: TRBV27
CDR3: CASSLRGNSYEQYF

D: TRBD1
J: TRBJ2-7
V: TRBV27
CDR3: CASSLEPGTETYEQYF

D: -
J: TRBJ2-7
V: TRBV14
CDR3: CASSQWERGKAYEQYF

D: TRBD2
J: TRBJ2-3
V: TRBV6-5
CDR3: CASSLGTISTDTQYF

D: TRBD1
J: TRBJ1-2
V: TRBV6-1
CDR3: CASSEGPTGAYGYTF

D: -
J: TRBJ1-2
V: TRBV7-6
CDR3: CASSPEGGAAPYGYTF

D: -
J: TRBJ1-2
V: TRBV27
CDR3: CASSLRGNYGYTF

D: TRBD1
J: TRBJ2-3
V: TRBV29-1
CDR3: CSVATGTGTDTQYF

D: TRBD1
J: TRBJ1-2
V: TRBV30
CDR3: CALTDRGDYGYTF

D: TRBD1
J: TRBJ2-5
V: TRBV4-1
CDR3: CASSQVSRGYQETQYF

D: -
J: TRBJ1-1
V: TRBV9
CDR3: CASSVVGQSEAFF

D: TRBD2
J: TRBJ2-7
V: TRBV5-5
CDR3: CASSPAVAGGTYEQYF

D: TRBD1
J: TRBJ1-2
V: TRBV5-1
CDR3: CASSTGTGNYGYTF

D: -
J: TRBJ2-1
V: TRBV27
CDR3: CASSLAEYNEQFF

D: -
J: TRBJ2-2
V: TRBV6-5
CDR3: CASRNSLGRTGELFF

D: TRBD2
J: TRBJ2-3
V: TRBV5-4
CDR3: CASSGPGGTTDTQYF

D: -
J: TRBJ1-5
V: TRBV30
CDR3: CAWSAGDNQPQHF

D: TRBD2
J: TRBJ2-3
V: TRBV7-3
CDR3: CASSLGGELRRQYF

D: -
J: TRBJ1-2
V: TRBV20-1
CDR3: CSAQDYGYTF

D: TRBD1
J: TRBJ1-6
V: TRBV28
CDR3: CASRSTGGLGSPLHF

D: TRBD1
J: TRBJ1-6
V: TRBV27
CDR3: CASSLRAGGGSSPLHF

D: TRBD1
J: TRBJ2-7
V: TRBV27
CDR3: CASSPGTGPSYEQYF

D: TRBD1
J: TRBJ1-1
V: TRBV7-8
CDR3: CASSLTHRQGANTEAFF

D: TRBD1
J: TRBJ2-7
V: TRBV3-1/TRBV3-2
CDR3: CASSQAGTGGYEQYF

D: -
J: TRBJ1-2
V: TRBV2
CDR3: CASGGTDLWGYTF

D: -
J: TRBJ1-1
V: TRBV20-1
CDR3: CSASKGMNTEAFF

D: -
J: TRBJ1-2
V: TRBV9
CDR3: CASSVGGGNYGYTF

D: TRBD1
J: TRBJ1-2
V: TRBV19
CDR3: CASRDRGQDYGYTF

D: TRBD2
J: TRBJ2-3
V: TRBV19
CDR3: CASTIAGGTADTQYF

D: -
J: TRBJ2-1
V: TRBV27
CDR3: CASSSGFPSYNEQFF

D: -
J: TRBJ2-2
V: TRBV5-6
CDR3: CASSYLTRDTGELFF

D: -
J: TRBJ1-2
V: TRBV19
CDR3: CASTPGHGYTF

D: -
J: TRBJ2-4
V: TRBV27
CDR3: CASSPGGAKNIQYF

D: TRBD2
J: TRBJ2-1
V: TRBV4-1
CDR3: CASSRTSGSSYNEQFF

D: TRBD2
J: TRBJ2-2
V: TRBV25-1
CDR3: CASSECCGGGTGELFF

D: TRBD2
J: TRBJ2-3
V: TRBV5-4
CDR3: CASSSPTSGTDTQYF

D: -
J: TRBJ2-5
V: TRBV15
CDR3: CATSRVLGGVDYPLETQYF

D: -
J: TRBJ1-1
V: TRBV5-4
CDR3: CASRYRTDMNTEAFF

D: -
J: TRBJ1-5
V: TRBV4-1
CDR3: CASSQAGRQGSNQPQHF

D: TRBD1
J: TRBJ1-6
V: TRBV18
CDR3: CASSPWDRGYNSPLHF

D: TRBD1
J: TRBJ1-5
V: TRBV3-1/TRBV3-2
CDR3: CASSLGAGQGKPQHF

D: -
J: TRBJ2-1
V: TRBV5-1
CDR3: CASSLQQGRNEQFF

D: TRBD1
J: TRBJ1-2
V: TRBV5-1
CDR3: CASSRQGQGTGIYGYTF